This T cell receptor (beta chain) was retrieved from a study of blood T cell repertoires in COVID-19. For the study at large: PBMCs, B-cell-depleted T cells, or T cells provided the cDNA or gDNA that made up the material.

Using immunoSEQ multiplex PCR, the repertoire was profiled, and TCRdb retains in-frame clones only, with some absent. This table holds 110,000 to 150,000 clones, approximately 90% found once. Germline CDR1 and CDR2: SGHTA and FQGTGA. V was pared by 2 bases and J by 7 bases, with 9 bases between. The CDR3 has 14 residues. A single count supports this clone. The chain links TRBV7-3 to TRBJ1-6, with D uncertain. The sample comprised peripheral blood. This receptor was taken from a woman aged 55-69 years with active COVID-19. The CDR3 spells CASSLGVGNSPLHF. CDR3 in DNA: TGTGCCAGCAGCTTAGGAGTTGGGAATTCACCCCTCCACTTT.